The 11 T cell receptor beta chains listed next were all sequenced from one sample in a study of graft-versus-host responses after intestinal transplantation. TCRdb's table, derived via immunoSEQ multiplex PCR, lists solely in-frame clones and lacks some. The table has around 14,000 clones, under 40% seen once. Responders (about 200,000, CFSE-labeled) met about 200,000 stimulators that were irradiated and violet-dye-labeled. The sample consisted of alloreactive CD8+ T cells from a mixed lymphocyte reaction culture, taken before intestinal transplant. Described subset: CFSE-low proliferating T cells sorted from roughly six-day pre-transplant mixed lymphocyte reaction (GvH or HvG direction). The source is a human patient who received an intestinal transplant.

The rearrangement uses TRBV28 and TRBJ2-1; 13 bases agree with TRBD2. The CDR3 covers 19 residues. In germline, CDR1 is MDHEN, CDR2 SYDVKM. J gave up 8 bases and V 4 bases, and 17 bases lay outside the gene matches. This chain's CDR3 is CASSSTSGRALFYFDEQFF. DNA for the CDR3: TGTGCCAGCAGTTCCACTAGCGGGAGGGCCTTATTTTACTTCGATGAGCAGTTCTTC.

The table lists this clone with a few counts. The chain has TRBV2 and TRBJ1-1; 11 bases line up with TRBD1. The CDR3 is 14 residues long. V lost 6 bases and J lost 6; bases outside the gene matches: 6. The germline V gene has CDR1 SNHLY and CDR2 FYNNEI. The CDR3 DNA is TGTGCCAGCAGGGGGGGACAGGGGGGGTCTGAAGCTTTCTTT. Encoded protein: CASRGGQGGSEAFF.

DNA for the CDR3: TGTGCCAGCAGCTTAGGGGCAGACCTACTTACCTACGAGCAGTACTTC. Protein sequence: CASSLGADLLTYEQYF. The chain carries TRBV7-2 and TRBJ2-7; D call uncertain. This CDR3 spans 16 amino acids. Germline CDR1 reads SGHTA; CDR2 reads FQGNSA. The V end was cut by 1 base, the J end by 2 bases, with 15 bases between.

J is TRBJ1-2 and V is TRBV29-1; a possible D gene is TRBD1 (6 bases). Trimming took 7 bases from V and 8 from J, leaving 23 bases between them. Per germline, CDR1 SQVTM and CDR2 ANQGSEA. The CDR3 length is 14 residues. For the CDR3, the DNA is TGCAGCGCCGCCCAGAACCAGGGGTTTGAGGGCTACACCTTC. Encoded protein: CSAAQNQGFEGYTF.

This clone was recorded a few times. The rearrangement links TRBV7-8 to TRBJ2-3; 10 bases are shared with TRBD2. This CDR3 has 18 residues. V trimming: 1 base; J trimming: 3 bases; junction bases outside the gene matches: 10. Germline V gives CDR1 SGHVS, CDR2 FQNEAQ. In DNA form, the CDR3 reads TGTGCCAGCAGCTTAGGCCTAGCGGGGGTGGTGGCAACAGATACGCAGTATTTT. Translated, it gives CASSLGLAGVVATDTQYF.

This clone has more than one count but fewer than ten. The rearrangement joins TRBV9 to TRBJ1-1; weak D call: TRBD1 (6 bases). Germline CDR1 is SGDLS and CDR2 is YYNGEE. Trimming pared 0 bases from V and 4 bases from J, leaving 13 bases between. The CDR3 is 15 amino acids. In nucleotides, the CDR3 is TGTGCCAGCAGCGTAGTTGGGGGCTGGGGCACTGAAGCTTTCTTT. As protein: CASSVVGGWGTEAFF.

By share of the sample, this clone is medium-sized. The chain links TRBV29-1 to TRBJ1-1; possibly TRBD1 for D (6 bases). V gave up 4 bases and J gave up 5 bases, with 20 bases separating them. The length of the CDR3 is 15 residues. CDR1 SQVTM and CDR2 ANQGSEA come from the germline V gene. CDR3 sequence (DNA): TGCAGCGTTGCGGGGGGTTGGGGGCTCGGAACTGAAGCTTTCTTT. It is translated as CSVAGGWGLGTEAFF.

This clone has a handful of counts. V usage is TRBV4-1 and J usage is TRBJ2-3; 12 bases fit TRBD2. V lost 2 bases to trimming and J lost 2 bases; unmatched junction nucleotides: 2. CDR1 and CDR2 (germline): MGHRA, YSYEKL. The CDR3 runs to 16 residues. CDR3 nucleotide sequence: TGCGCCAGCAGCCAAAGACTAGCGGGGGCCACAGATACGCAGTATTTT. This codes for CASSQRLAGATDTQYF.

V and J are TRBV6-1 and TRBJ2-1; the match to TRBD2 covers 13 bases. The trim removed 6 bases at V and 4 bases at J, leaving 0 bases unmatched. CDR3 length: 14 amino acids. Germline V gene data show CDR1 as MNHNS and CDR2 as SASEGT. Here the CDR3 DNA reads TGTGCCAGCAGGGGACTAGCGGGATACAATGAGCAGTTCTTC. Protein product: CASRGLAGYNEQFF.

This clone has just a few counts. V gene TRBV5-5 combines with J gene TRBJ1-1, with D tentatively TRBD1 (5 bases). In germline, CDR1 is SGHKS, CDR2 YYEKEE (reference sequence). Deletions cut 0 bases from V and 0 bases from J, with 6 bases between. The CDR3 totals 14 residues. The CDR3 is CASSLEGMNTEAFF. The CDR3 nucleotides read TGTGCCAGCAGCTTGGAGGGGATGAACACTGAAGCTTTCTTT.

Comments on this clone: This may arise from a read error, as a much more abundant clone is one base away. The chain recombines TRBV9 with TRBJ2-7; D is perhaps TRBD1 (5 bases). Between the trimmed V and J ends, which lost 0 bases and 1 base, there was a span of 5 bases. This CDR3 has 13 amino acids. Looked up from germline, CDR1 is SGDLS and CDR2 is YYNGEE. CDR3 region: CASSVGQSYEQYF. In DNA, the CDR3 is TGTGCCAGCAGCGTAGGACAGTCCTACGAGCAGTACTTC.